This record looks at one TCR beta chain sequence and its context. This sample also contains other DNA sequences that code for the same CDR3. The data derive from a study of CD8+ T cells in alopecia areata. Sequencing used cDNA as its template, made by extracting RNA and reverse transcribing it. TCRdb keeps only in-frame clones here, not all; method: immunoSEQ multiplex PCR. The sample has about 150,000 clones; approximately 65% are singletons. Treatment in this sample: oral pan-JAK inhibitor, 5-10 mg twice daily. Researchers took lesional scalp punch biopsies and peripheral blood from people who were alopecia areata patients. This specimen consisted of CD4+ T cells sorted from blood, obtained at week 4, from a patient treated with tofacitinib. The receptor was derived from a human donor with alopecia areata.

Here the CDR3 reads CASSSQANTEAFF. In DNA, the CDR3 is TGTGCCAGCAGCTCTCAGGCGAACACTGAAGCTTTCTTT. The chain joins TRBV7-3 to TRBJ1-1; D unclear. V lost 4 bases, J lost 1 base, and 7 bases lay in between. The V gene's germline CDR1 is SGHTA and CDR2 FQGTGA. This CDR3 is built from 13 residues.